This TCR beta chain was sequenced during a study of cytomegalovirus exposure and HLA in healthy donors. In the case of this clone: Its antigen is unidentified.

Trimming stripped 3 bases from V and 7 bases from J, with 16 bases between. The length of the CDR3 is 14 residues. Germline CDR1 reads SGHRS; CDR2 reads YFSETQ. Overall study results and limits: Data from an earlier analysis indicated that most TCR beta V segments were productive either about 90% or about 30% of the time.

It was with 60 Vbeta and 13 Jbeta primers that the PCR ran. This table comes from immunoSEQ multiplex PCR, and its TCRdb copy is limited to in-frame clones, with some not included. The data hold hundreds of thousands of clones, with about 85% observed a single time. This sequence was found in a girl aged 2 to 10 in good health and CMV-seronegative. Sequencing was performed on PBMCs. The chain is built from TRBV5-1 and TRBJ1-1; tentative D call: TRBD1 (6 bases). CDR3 nucleotide sequence: TGCGCCAGCAGCTCCGTGGGGGCAACGGTTGAAGCTTTCTTT. Translated: CASSSVGATVEAFF.